The 28 T cell receptor beta chains presented below share a single source sample, sequenced in a study of T-cell reconstitution after alpha-beta-depleted transplantation in children. For TCRbeta, the library was prepared with unique molecular identifiers. TCRdb re-derived calls from the PCR reads in MiXCR, one entry per CDR3 protein. The sample lists about 110,000 distinct CDR3 sequences; 5.5% to 6.5% were seen once. The sequenced sample was PBMCs, mostly from graft donor cells, obtained 360 days after TCRalphabeta/CD19-depleted stem cell transplant. Receptors originate from a male patient aged 2-15 years who had a stem cell transplant for acute lymphoblastic leukemia, so the T cells may come from the graft donor.

This clonotype was found many times. The chain recombines TRBV30 with TRBJ1-3; D remains ambiguous. The CDR3 is made up of 12 amino acids. Trimming shortened V by 0 bases and J by 7 bases, and 7 bases separated the two germline ends. CDR1 and CDR2 (germline): GTSNPN, SVGIG (reference sequence). The CDR3 reads CAWSVRGNTIYF. The CDR3 nucleotides are TGTGCCTGGAGTGTCCGTGGGAACACCATATATTTT.

There are a few counts of this clonotype. The chain employs TRBV4-3 and TRBJ2-2; no clear D gene. Germline loops: CDR1 LGHNA, CDR2 YSLEER. There are 12 residues in the CDR3. V dropped 1 base and J dropped 7 bases, with 4 bases sitting between them. The DNA of the CDR3 is TGCGCCAGCAGCCAAGGAAGCGGGGAGCTGTTTTTT. Its translation is CASSQGSGELFF.

Worth noting for this clonotype: The junction shows a germline mismatch at one end, possibly a read error. The chain recombines TRBV19 with TRBJ2-7; TRBD1 aligns across 7 bases. This CDR3 has 13 amino acids. Per germline, CDR1 LNHDA and CDR2 SQIVND (reference sequence). CDR3 in amino acids: CASSSTTGYELYF. The CDR3, as DNA: TGTGCCAGTAGTTCAACGACAGGGTACGAGCTGTACTTC.

The chain recombines TRBV11-1 with TRBJ1-1; perhaps TRBD1 as D (5 bases). Between the trimmed V and J ends, which lost 2 bases and 4 bases, there was a span of 14 bases. The CDR3 sequence is 15 residues long. Germline V gene lookup returns CDR1 SGHAT and CDR2 FQDESV (reference sequence). In nucleotides, the CDR3 is TGTGCCAGCAGCTTAACGAGAGGGGCGGGCACTGAAGCTTTCTTT. It encodes CASSLTRGAGTEAFF.

This clonotype appeared many times. V and J are TRBV7-9 and TRBJ2-4; D ambiguous. Germline CDR1 is SEHNR and CDR2 is FQNEAQ (reference sequence). V was pared by 4 bases and J by 6 bases, with 7 bases between. The CDR3 is made up of 12 amino acids. Here the CDR3 DNA reads TGTGCCAGCAGCTGGGTCAGAAACATTCAGTACTTC. This translates into CASSWVRNIQYF. Full variable domain (remainder filled in from reference TRBV7-9 and TRBJ2-4): DTGVSQNPRHKITKRGQNVTFRCDPISEHNRLYWYRQTLGQGPEFLTYFQNEAQLEKSRLLSDRFSAERPKGSFSTLEIQRTEQGDSAMYLCASSWVRNIQYFGAGTRLSVL.

There are many counts of this clonotype. This chain uses TRBV6-5 with TRBJ2-7; tentatively, D is TRBD1 (5 bases). CDR3 size: 13 residues. Trimming took off 2 bases at V and 3 bases at J, with 8 bases between the two ends. Germline values: CDR1 MNHEY, CDR2 SVGAGI. CDR3 sequence: CASSYGRVYEQYF. The CDR3 DNA reads as TGTGCCAGCAGTTACGGCAGGGTCTACGAGCAGTACTTC.

This clonotype was seen many times. The gene calls are TRBV29-1 and TRBJ2-5, with D possibly matching TRBD2 (6 bases). This CDR3 is built from 15 residues. Trimming stripped 2 bases from V and 4 bases from J, with 17 bases between. Germline CDR1 is SQVTM and CDR2 is ANQGSEA. DNA for the CDR3: TGCAGCGTTGAACGCCAGGGAGGTTTTGGAGAGACCCAGTACTTC. Protein: CSVERQGGFGETQYF.

This clonotype came up many times. The chain couples TRBV10-3 to TRBJ2-1, with 13 positions matching TRBD2. Trimming took 3 bases from V and 8 from J; bases not matched to a gene: 4. The CDR3 extends over 15 amino acids. The germline V gene has CDR1 ENHRY and CDR2 SYGVKD. CDR3 in amino acids: CAISDRLAGGDEQFF. The CDR3 DNA follows: TGTGCCATCAGTGATAGACTAGCGGGGGGAGATGAGCAGTTCTTC.

In this sample, this clonotype turned up many times. The chain is built from TRBV4-3 and TRBJ1-4; the D gene is possibly TRBD1 (5 bases). Trimming shortened V by 5 bases and J by 13 bases, and 26 bases separated the two germline ends. There are 16 residues in the CDR3. Germline CDR1 LGHNA, CDR2 YSLEER. The CDR3 DNA is TGCGCCAGCAGCTTTTCCGGGACCGCCGTGACGGGAGGACTGTTTTTT. Translated: CASSFSGTAVTGGLFF.

This clonotype was seen more than once but under ten times. This chain links TRBV5-1 with TRBJ1-5, with no clear D. This CDR3 has 13 residues. V was shortened by 7 bases and J by 5 bases, with 13 bases between the two germline ends. CDR1 SGHRS and CDR2 YFSETQ come from the germline V gene. The CDR3 is CASSPKGDQPQHF. The CDR3 DNA follows: TGCGCCAGCTCGCCAAAGGGTGATCAGCCCCAGCATTTT.

This clonotype appeared many times. The V and J genes are TRBV5-5 and TRBJ1-2, with a weak D call TRBD1 (5 bases). There are 13 residues in the CDR3. Per the germline V gene, CDR1 is SGHKS and CDR2 is YYEKEE (reference sequence). Trimming left V 4 bases short and J 8 bases short, with 15 bases between. The chain's CDR3 is CASSRTGAPGYTF. The CDR3 DNA reads as TGTGCCAGCAGCCGGACCGGGGCTCCCGGCTACACCTTC.

Many counts were recorded for this clonotype. The rearrangement joins TRBV27 to TRBJ2-5; D not resolved. The ends were cut back, 4 bases at V and 2 bases at J, with 5 bases in the middle. This CDR3 has 12 amino acids. Germline V gene data show CDR1 as MNHEY and CDR2 as SMNVEV (reference sequence). CDR3 nucleotide sequence: TGTGCCAGCAGTTCGCGTCAAGAGACCCAGTACTTC. This translates into CASSSRQETQYF.

In its sample, this clonotype was seen many times. This chain uses TRBV6-4 with TRBJ2-3, with D tentatively TRBD2 (6 bases). V shed 2 bases and J shed 4 bases, with 13 bases lying between them. Germline CDR1 is MRHNA and CDR2 is SNTAGT. CDR3 length equals 15 residues. In DNA, the CDR3 is TGTGCCAGCAGTGACGCCAGGGAGGCCCCAGATACGCAGTATTTT. This encodes CASSDAREAPDTQYF.

In its sample, this clonotype was seen many times. The chain has TRBV9 and TRBJ2-3; D gene unclear. V was pared by 2 bases and J by 2 bases, with 12 bases between. The CDR3 consists of 15 residues. Germline loops: CDR1 SGDLS, CDR2 YYNGEE. The CDR3 DNA follows: TGTGCCAGCAGCGTGGGCCTAACCCTCACAGATACGCAGTATTTT. Translation: CASSVGLTLTDTQYF.

This clonotype was counted at least ten times. This rearrangement joins TRBV6-1 to TRBJ2-2, with D perhaps TRBD1 (5 bases). Germline V gene lookup returns CDR1 MNHNS and CDR2 SASEGT. Trimming removed 6 bases at V and 7 bases at J, with 18 bases between. The CDR3 runs to 15 residues. The CDR3 nucleotides are TGTGCCAGCAGACCAAATGACAGACAAGTCGGGGAGCTGTTTTTT. As protein: CASRPNDRQVGELFF.

This sequence joins TRBV4-2 and TRBJ2-1; D perhaps matches TRBD2 (5 bases). In germline, CDR1 is LGHNA, CDR2 YNFKEQ. V dropped 4 bases and J dropped 2 bases, with 12 bases sitting between them. The CDR3 length is 15 residues. The CDR3 DNA is TGTGCCAGCAGCCCCGGGCGAGGGCCCTACAATGAGCAGTTCTTC. Amino acid sequence: CASSPGRGPYNEQFF.

This clonotype was detected many times. The V gene is TRBV7-2, the J gene TRBJ1-5; D might be TRBD1 (5 bases). The CDR3 runs to 14 residues. V lost 2 bases and J 7 bases, leaving 12 bases between the germline ends. In germline, CDR1 is SGHTA, CDR2 FQGNSA. CDR3 coding DNA: TGTGCCAGCAGCTTAACCCGATGGGGCCAGCCCCAGCATTTT. Translating gives CASSLTRWGQPQHF.

In this sample, this clonotype turned up many times. This chain joins TRBV27 and TRBJ1-5; 8 nucleotides agree with TRBD1. J lost 5 bases, V lost 3 bases, and 3 bases had no gene match. Per germline, CDR1 MNHEY and CDR2 SMNVEV (reference sequence). The CDR3 spans 14 residues. The DNA for the CDR3 is TGTGCCAGCAGTTTCAGACAGGGGCATCAGCCCCAGCATTTT. Amino acid sequence: CASSFRQGHQPQHF.

This clonotype came up a few times. The V gene is TRBV20-1, the J gene TRBJ2-7; TRBD2 agrees at 7 bases. The germline V gene encodes CDR1 DFQATT and CDR2 SNEGSKA (reference sequence). The CDR3 has 16 residues. V shed 4 bases and J 0 bases; nucleotides not matched to a gene: 12. The CDR3 spells CSAKKHLAAASYEQYF. CDR3 in DNA: TGCAGTGCTAAAAAGCATCTAGCGGCAGCCTCCTACGAGCAGTACTTC.

Many counts were recorded for this clonotype. The chain couples TRBV5-1 to TRBJ2-1, with 7 bases identical to TRBD2. The CDR3 is made up of 13 amino acids. Germline V CDR1 and CDR2: SGHRS, YFSETQ. Losses at the gene ends were 5 bases for V and 4 bases for J; bases not matched to a gene: 3. The CDR3 is CASSSSGYNEQFF. The CDR3 DNA reads as TGCGCCAGCAGTTCTAGCGGTTACAATGAGCAGTTCTTC.

This clonotype was seen many times. The chain recombines TRBV6-6 with TRBJ2-7; possible D gene TRBD2, 7 bases. V lost 2 bases to trimming and J lost 3 bases, with 8 bases between them. Germline V CDR1 and CDR2: MNHNY, SVGAGI (reference sequence). The CDR3 loop spans 13 amino acids. The CDR3 protein is CASSYRGGYEQYF. The CDR3 DNA is TGTGCCAGCAGTTACAGGGGGGGCTACGAGCAGTACTTC.

The sample holds many counts of this clonotype. The chain employs TRBV28 and TRBJ2-7, with D possibly being TRBD2 (6 bases). Germline V gene data show CDR1 as MDHEN and CDR2 as SYDVKM. The CDR3 covers 18 residues. The V end was cut by 1 base, the J end by 3 bases, with 22 bases between. Here the CDR3 reads CASSLFTPGTYLVYEQYF. The CDR3 DNA is TGTGCCAGCAGTTTATTCACCCCGGGGACTTACTTAGTCTACGAGCAGTACTTC.

This clonotype was observed many times. J is TRBJ2-7 and V is TRBV12-5, with 7 bases fitting TRBD1. CDR3 length: 13 amino acids. Germline trimming cut 2 bases from V and 13 bases from J; bases unmatched to any gene: 11. In germline, CDR1 is LGHNT, CDR2 FRNRAP. The CDR3 region is CASGLSPRDSLYF. The DNA for the CDR3 is TGTGCTAGTGGTTTGAGCCCAAGGGACAGTCTTTACTTC.

This clonotype has at least ten counts. The gene calls are TRBV7-9 and TRBJ1-1; no firm D call. Per germline, CDR1 SEHNR and CDR2 FQNEAQ (reference sequence). V was clipped by 5 bases and J by 6 bases, with 10 bases between them. The CDR3 has 12 residues. This CDR3 reads CASSPGFPEAFF. CDR3 sequence (DNA): TGTGCCAGCAGCCCCGGTTTTCCTGAAGCTTTCTTT.

This clonotype was detected only once. With a much larger clone just one base away, this may be a read error. J is TRBJ2-5 and V is TRBV28; no clear D gene. Germline CDR1 is MDHEN and CDR2 is SYDVKM. Trimming took off 6 bases at V and 3 bases at J, with 8 bases between the two ends. The CDR3 length is 12 residues. CDR3 bases: TGTGCCAGCAGGACAACTGAAGAGACCCAGTACTTC. The encoded protein is CASRTTEETQYF.

This clonotype has at least ten counts. CDR3 in amino acids: CATGRTSDSNQPQHF. For the CDR3, the DNA is TGTGCCACCGGACGGACATCCGATAGCAATCAGCCCCAGCATTTT. The V gene is TRBV6-1, the J gene TRBJ1-5; a weak D match, TRBD1 (5 bases). Germline V gives CDR1 MNHNS, CDR2 SASEGT. V dropped 10 bases and J dropped 0 bases, with 16 bases sitting between them. The CDR3 totals 15 residues.

This clonotype was seen many times. This chain joins TRBV5-6 and TRBJ1-2; TRBD1 might be the D (6 bases). V was clipped by 0 bases and J by 2 bases, with 14 bases between them. In germline, CDR1 is SGHDT, CDR2 YYEEEE. The CDR3 totals 16 residues. CDR3 residues: CASSLGGGRRNYGYTF. Here the CDR3 DNA reads TGTGCCAGCAGCTTGGGAGGGGGACGAAGGAACTATGGCTACACCTTC.

This clonotype was detected only a few times. This sequence joins TRBV12-3 or TRBV12-4 and TRBJ2-3; unclear D gene. Trimming took 2 bases from V and 1 from J, leaving 7 bases between them. The CDR3 covers 14 residues. The CDR3 DNA is TGTGCCAGCAGTTTATTTGAGGGCACAGATACGCAGTATTTT. Its protein product is CASSLFEGTDTQYF.